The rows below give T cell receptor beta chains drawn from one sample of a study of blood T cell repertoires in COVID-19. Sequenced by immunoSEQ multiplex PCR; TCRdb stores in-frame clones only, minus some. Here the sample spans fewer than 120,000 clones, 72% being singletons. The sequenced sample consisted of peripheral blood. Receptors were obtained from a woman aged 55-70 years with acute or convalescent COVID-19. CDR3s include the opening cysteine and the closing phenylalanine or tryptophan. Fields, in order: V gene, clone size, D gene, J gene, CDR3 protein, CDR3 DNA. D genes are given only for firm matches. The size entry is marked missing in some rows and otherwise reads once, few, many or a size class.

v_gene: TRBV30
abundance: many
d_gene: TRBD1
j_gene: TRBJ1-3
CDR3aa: CAWAGQGFSIYF
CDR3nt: TGTGCCTGGGCTGGACAGGGTTTCTCCATATATTTT

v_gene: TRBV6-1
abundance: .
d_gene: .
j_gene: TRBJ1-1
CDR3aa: CASSEPGLGAEAFF
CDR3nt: TGTGCCAGCAGTGAACCAGGACTCGGGGCTGAAGCTTTCTTT

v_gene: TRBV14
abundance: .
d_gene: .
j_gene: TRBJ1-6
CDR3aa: CASSLRTGAASPLHF
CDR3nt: TGTGCCAGCAGCCTTAGAACAGGCGCAGCTTCACCCCTCCACTTT

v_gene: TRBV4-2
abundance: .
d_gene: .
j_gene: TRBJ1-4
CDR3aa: CASSQGQGLGEKLFF
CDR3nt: TGTGCCAGCAGCCAGGGGCAGGGCCTAGGCGAAAAACTGTTTTTT

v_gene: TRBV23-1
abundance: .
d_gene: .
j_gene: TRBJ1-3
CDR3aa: CASSQSTTREAGENLASGNTIYF
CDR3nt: TGCGCCAGCAGTCAATCTACAACTCGGGAGGCAGGGGAGAATTTGGCGTCCGGAAACACCATATATTTT

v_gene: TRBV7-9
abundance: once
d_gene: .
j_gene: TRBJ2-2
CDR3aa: CASSLRSTGGRSTGELFF
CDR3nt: TGTGCCAGCAGCTTACGCTCGACCGGGGGGCGCAGCACCGGGGAGCTGTTTTTT

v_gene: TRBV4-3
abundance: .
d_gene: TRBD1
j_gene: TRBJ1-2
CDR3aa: CASRQGGGPGRYTF
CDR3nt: TGCGCCAGCAGACAGGGGGGCGGTCCCGGTCGCTACACCTTC

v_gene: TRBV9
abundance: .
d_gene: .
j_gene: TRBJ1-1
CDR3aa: CASSVGSGPTEAFF
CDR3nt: TGTGCCAGCAGCGTAGGGTCAGGGCCAACCGAAGCTTTCTTT

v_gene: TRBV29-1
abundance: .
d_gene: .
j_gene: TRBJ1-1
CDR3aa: CSGEGSQNTEAFF
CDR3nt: TGCAGCGGAGAGGGTTCTCAGAACACTGAAGCTTTCTTT

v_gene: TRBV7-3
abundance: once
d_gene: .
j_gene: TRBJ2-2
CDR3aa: CASSSGSGELFF
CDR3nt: TGTGCCAGCAGCTCAGGGTCCGGGGAGCTGTTTTTT

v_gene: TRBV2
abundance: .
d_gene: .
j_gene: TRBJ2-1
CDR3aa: CASSEILEQFF
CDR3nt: TGTGCCAGCAGTGAAATCCTTGAGCAGTTCTTC

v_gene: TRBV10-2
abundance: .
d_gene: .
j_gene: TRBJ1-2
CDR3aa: CASSTAEGAGYTF
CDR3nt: TGCGCCAGCAGCACAGCCGAAGGGGCTGGCTACACCTTC

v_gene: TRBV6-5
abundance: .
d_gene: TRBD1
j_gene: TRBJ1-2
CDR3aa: CASRGGTGGYGYTF
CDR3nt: TGTGCCAGCAGGGGGGGGACAGGGGGCTATGGCTACACCTTC

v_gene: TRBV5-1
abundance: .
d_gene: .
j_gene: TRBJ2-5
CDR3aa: CASSKYAEVQETQYF
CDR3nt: TGCGCCAGCAGCAAATACGCGGAAGTCCAAGAGACCCAGTACTTC

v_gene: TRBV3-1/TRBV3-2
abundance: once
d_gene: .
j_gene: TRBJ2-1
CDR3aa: CAAAPSSDSYNEQFF
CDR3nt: TGTGCCGCCGCCCCTTCTAGCGATTCCTACAATGAGCAGTTCTTC

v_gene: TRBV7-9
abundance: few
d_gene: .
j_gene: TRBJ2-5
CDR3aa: CASSLVPEETQYF
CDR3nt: TGTGCCAGCAGCTTAGTTCCGGAAGAGACCCAGTACTTC